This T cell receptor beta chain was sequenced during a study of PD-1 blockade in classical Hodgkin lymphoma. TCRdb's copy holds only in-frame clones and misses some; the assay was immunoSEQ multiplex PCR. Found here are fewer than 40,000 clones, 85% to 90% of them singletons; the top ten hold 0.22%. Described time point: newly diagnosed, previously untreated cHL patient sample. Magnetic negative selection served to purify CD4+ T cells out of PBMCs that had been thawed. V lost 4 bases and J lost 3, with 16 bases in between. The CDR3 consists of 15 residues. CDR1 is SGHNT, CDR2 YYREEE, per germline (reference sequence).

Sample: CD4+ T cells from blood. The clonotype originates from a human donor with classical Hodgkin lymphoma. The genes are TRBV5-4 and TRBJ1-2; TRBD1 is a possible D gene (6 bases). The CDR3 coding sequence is TGTGCCAGCAGCCCTGGGGGGCGGAGAGACTATGGCTACACCTTC. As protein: CASSPGGRRDYGYTF.